The 19 T cell receptor beta chains reported below all come from one sample, sequenced in a study of technical replicates of blood from a handful of donors. Using immunoSEQ multiplex PCR, the repertoire was profiled, and TCRdb retains in-frame clones only, with some absent. The sample has more than 70,000 clones; about nine tenths are singletons. Sequencing was performed on T cells isolated from PBMCs. The receptor set was obtained from a human donor in good health.

The chain carries TRBV9 and TRBJ2-2; TRBD2 might be the D (6 bases). V lost 2 bases, J lost 5 bases, and 19 bases lay in between. This CDR3 comprises 17 residues. Looked up from germline, CDR1 is SGDLS and CDR2 is YYNGEE. CDR3 protein: CASSVELAPRGTGELFF. Written as DNA, the CDR3 is TGTGCCAGCAGCGTGGAACTAGCTCCCCGAGGGACCGGGGAGCTGTTTTTT.

The chain has TRBV7-9 and TRBJ2-7; TRBD1 aligns across 9 bases. From germline, CDR1 is SEHNR and CDR2 FQNEAQ (reference sequence). The CDR3 has 15 amino acids. V lost 5 bases and J lost 3; bases outside the gene matches: 8. This chain's CDR3 is CASSATTGGDYEQYF. CDR3 nucleotide sequence: TGTGCCAGCAGCGCGACGACAGGGGGGGACTACGAGCAGTACTTC. Full variable domain (missing parts from reference TRBV7-9 and TRBJ2-7): DTGVSQNPRHKITKRGQNVTFRCDPISEHNRLYWYRQTLGQGPEFLTYFQNEAQLEKSRLLSDRFSAERPKGSFSTLEIQRTEQGDSAMYLCASSATTGGDYEQYFGPGTRLTVT.

The chain recombines TRBV30 with TRBJ1-3; unclear D gene. Germline CDR1 and CDR2: GTSNPN and SVGIG (reference sequence). The V end lost 4 bases, the J end lost 0 bases, and 4 bases lay between the germline ends. CDR3 length equals 12 residues. CDR3 coding DNA: TGTGCCTGGACAGGCTCTGGAAACACCATATATTTT. It specifies CAWTGSGNTIYF.

The chain joins TRBV10-2 to TRBJ2-1; D unresolved. CDR1 WSHSY and CDR2 SAAADI come from the germline V gene. The CDR3 consists of 14 residues. Deletions cut 8 bases from V and 5 bases from J, with 16 bases between. The CDR3 nucleotides are TGCGCCAGCGGTTGGGTGGGCTTTCACAATGAGCAGTTCTTC. This gives the protein CASGWVGFHNEQFF.

Note on this clone: The same CDR3 also results from other DNA sequences found in this sample. The chain carries TRBV27 and TRBJ2-1, with 9 bases lining up with TRBD1. The CDR3 sequence is 13 residues long. Trimming cost V 6 bases and J 6 bases; bases outside gene matches: 3. CDR1 is MNHEY, CDR2 SMNVEV, per germline (reference sequence). CDR3 loop: CASSRDRANEQFF. In DNA, the CDR3 is TGTGCCAGCAGCCGGGACAGGGCCAATGAGCAGTTCTTC.

The rearrangement uses TRBV6-5 and TRBJ1-1; D is unclear. Germline-derived CDR1 and CDR2 are MNHEY and SVGAGI. V was shortened by 7 bases and J by 6 bases, with 15 bases between the two germline ends. The CDR3 covers 13 residues. The CDR3 DNA reads TGTGCCAGCACCAAGGCGGGGTCCGCTGAAGCTTTCTTT. The encoded protein is CASTKAGSAEAFF.

This chain links TRBV9 with TRBJ1-1; D possibly corresponds to TRBD1 (5 bases). With 6 bases removed from V and 9 bases from J, the gap between germline ends came to 18 bases. Germline V CDR1 and CDR2: SGDLS, YYNGEE. This CDR3 spans 13 amino acids. The CDR3 DNA reads TGTGCCAGCACGCTCGGGGGGTCGGACAAAGCTTTCTTT. Protein sequence: CASTLGGSDKAFF.

The V and J genes are TRBV4-1 and TRBJ2-5; 9 bases fit TRBD2. This CDR3 contains 16 residues. The V and J ends lost 1 base and 5 bases, in that order; junction bases with no gene match: 8. Germline V gene data show CDR1 as MGHRA and CDR2 as YSYEKL. Written as DNA, the CDR3 is TGCGCCAGCAGCCAAGTTCAGGCGGGAGGGGGGGAGACCCAGTACTTC. This sequence encodes CASSQVQAGGGETQYF.

The gene calls are TRBV7-8 and TRBJ2-7; 7 nucleotides line up with TRBD2. The CDR3 loop spans 15 amino acids. Germline loops: CDR1 SGHVS, CDR2 FQNEAQ. Trimming cost V 4 bases and J 3 bases; bases outside gene matches: 9. The CDR3 DNA is TGTGCCAGCAGCTCGGGGGAGGGACCAATCTACGAGCAGTACTTC. It yields the protein CASSSGEGPIYEQYF.

This rearrangement joins TRBV29-1 to TRBJ1-2; D gene uncertain. The ends were cut back, 3 bases at V and 3 bases at J, with 11 bases in the middle. Per the germline V gene, CDR1 is SQVTM and CDR2 is ANQGSEA. The CDR3 contains 13 residues. The CDR3 protein is CSVEASAYYGYTF. In DNA form, the CDR3 reads TGCAGCGTTGAGGCATCTGCTTACTATGGCTACACCTTC.

The V call is TRBV28, the J call TRBJ2-7; 12 nucleotides agree with TRBD1. The V gene end was trimmed by 6 bases and the J gene end by 5 bases; junction bases not matched to a gene: 11. This CDR3 spans 16 amino acids. The germline CDR1 and CDR2 sequences are MDHEN and SYDVKM. CDR3 amino acids: CASRFPPGQGANEQYF. In nucleotides, the CDR3 is TGTGCCAGCAGATTCCCACCGGGACAGGGGGCTAACGAGCAGTACTTC.

On this clone: One end of the junction varies from germline; a read error may be responsible. The chain is built from TRBV11-3 and TRBJ1-2, with D hard to call. CDR3 size: 12 residues. The germline gives CDR1 SGHNT, CDR2 YENEEA. The CDR3 spells CASSTPSGSQLF. The CDR3 nucleotides read TGTGCCAGCAGCACCCCCTCCGGGTCCCAGCTCTTC.

The CDR3 protein is CASSRSGHSYEQYF. The CDR3 bases are TGTGCCAGCAGCCGATCAGGGCATTCCTACGAGCAGTACTTC. The rearrangement uses TRBV5-4 and TRBJ2-7, with D perhaps TRBD1 (5 bases). Germline CDR1 and CDR2: SGHNT and YYREEE (reference sequence). V gave up 4 bases and J gave up 1 base, with 12 bases separating them. The CDR3 has 14 amino acids.

V usage is TRBV6-6 and J usage is TRBJ1-2; D possibly corresponds to TRBD1 (6 bases). V lost 3 bases, J lost 6 bases, and 20 bases lay in between. The CDR3 loop spans 16 amino acids. Germline-derived CDR1 and CDR2 are MNHNY and SVGAGI (reference sequence). In nucleotides, the CDR3 is TGTGCCAGCAGTTATTCTTCCCACGGACAGATAGATGGCTACACCTTC. Translation gives CASSYSSHGQIDGYTF.

This clone has only a few counts. This sequence joins TRBV2 and TRBJ2-1; D is ambiguous. The CDR3 length is 15 residues. V dropped 1 base and J dropped 6 bases, with 13 bases sitting between them. Germline V lookup: CDR1 SNHLY, CDR2 FYNNEI. The CDR3 reads CASSEVGLESNEQFF. CDR3 nucleotide sequence: TGTGCCAGCAGTGAAGTTGGCCTAGAGAGCAATGAGCAGTTCTTC.

CDR3 bases: TGTGCCAGCAGCTTTAGCGGATCCGGGAGTTCGTATGGCTACACCTTC. Encoded protein: CASSFSGSGSSYGYTF. The V gene is TRBV11-2, the J gene TRBJ1-2; D is unclear. The germline V and J ends were trimmed by 3 bases and 5 bases, with 19 bases remaining between them. Germline CDR1 SGHAT, CDR2 FQNNGV. CDR3 length: 16 amino acids. The full variable domain, rest sourced from reference TRBV11-2 and TRBJ1-2, is EAGVAQSPRYKIIEKRQSVAFWCNPISGHATLYWYQQILGQGPKLLIQFQNNGVVDDSQLPKDRFSAERLKGVDSTLKIQPAKLEDSAVYLCASSFSGSGSSYGYTFGSGTRLTVV.

This chain joins TRBV5-4 and TRBJ1-2; 9 bases map to TRBD1. This CDR3 has 16 amino acids. The trim removed 3 bases at V and 1 base at J, leaving 7 bases unmatched. In germline, CDR1 is SGHNT, CDR2 YYREEE (reference sequence). CDR3 nucleotide sequence: TGTGCCAGCAGCTGGGCCCGGACAGGGGATAACTATGGCTACACCTTC. This translates into CASSWARTGDNYGYTF.

The V and J genes are TRBV7-9 and TRBJ2-3; no clear D gene. V lost 5 bases and J 5 bases, leaving 14 bases between the germline ends. The germline V gene encodes CDR1 SEHNR and CDR2 FQNEAQ (reference sequence). The CDR3 sequence is 14 residues long. The CDR3 nucleotides are TGTGCCAGCAGCCCGAGAGTCGGGTTAGATACGCAGTATTTT. Amino acids: CASSPRVGLDTQYF.

The chain uses TRBV19 and TRBJ2-3; a weak D match, TRBD1 (6 bases). The V end lost 4 bases, the J end lost 10 bases, and 15 bases lay between the germline ends. The CDR3 runs to 13 residues. Germline lookup yields CDR1 LNHDA and CDR2 SQIVND (reference sequence). The CDR3 loop reads CASSTHFRGPQYF. CDR3 in DNA: TGTGCCAGTAGTACCCACTTCAGGGGCCCGCAGTATTTT.